This is a list of T cell receptor beta chains from one sample in a study of PD-L1 blockade in urothelial cancer. Some clones are missing from TCRdb's copy, which holds only in-frame ones; the method was immunoSEQ multiplex PCR. The data hold about 43,000 clones, with approximately 80% observed a single time. The sequencing here drew on PBMCs, taken around atezolizumab (anti-PD-L1) treatment. The origin of the receptors is a man aged 60-69 years with urothelial cancer. The CDR3 runs from the conserved cysteine through the conserved F or W. The order of the fields is clone size, V gene, CDR3 length, J gene, D gene, CDR3 DNA, CDR3 protein. The D gene is left open where the match is weak. Part of the rows lack a size; the others show once, few, many or a class for expanded clones.

clone_size: -
v_call: TRBV9
cdr3_length: 15
j_call: TRBJ2-3
d_call: TRBD2
cdr3_nt: TGTGCCAGCAGCGTAACTAGCGGGGGTACAGATACGCAGTATTTT
cdr3_aa: CASSVTSGGTDTQYF

clone_size: -
v_call: TRBV5-6
cdr3_length: 14
j_call: TRBJ1-5
d_call: TRBD1
cdr3_nt: TGTGCCAGCAGCATAAGACAGGGGGGTCAGCCCCAGCATTTT
cdr3_aa: CASSIRQGGQPQHF

clone_size: -
v_call: TRBV28
cdr3_length: 15
j_call: TRBJ2-2
d_call: -
cdr3_nt: TGTGCCAGCAGTTTCGGACAGTTTGACACCGGGGAGCTGTTTTTT
cdr3_aa: CASSFGQFDTGELFF

clone_size: -
v_call: TRBV11-2
cdr3_length: 15
j_call: TRBJ2-1
d_call: TRBD1
cdr3_nt: TGTGCCAGCAGCTTAGCTAGACAGGGGGCAACTGAGCAGTTCTTC
cdr3_aa: CASSLARQGATEQFF

clone_size: -
v_call: TRBV10-2
cdr3_length: 16
j_call: TRBJ1-4
d_call: TRBD1
cdr3_nt: TGCGCCAGCAGTGCGACAGGGGGGTCAACTAATGAAAAACTGTTTTTT
cdr3_aa: CASSATGGSTNEKLFF

clone_size: -
v_call: TRBV19
cdr3_length: 13
j_call: TRBJ2-7
d_call: -
cdr3_nt: TGTGCCAGTAACGTTACACGCTCCTACGAGCAGTACTTC
cdr3_aa: CASNVTRSYEQYF

clone_size: -
v_call: TRBV19
cdr3_length: 15
j_call: TRBJ1-5
d_call: TRBD1
cdr3_nt: TGTGCCAGTAGTAAAGGGACAGGGGGAAATCAGCCCCAGCATTTT
cdr3_aa: CASSKGTGGNQPQHF

clone_size: few
v_call: TRBV2
cdr3_length: 13
j_call: TRBJ1-1
d_call: TRBD1
cdr3_nt: TGTGCCAGCAGTGGGACAGGGGGCGGGGAAGCTTTCTTT
cdr3_aa: CASSGTGGGEAFF

clone_size: -
v_call: TRBV5-1
cdr3_length: 17
j_call: TRBJ1-1
d_call: TRBD1
cdr3_nt: TGCGCCAGCAGCTTTGTAGGCCAGGGGGCCTTGGTCACTGAAGCTTTCTTT
cdr3_aa: CASSFVGQGALVTEAFF

clone_size: -
v_call: TRBV7-9
cdr3_length: 17
j_call: TRBJ1-6
d_call: -
cdr3_nt: TGTGCCAGCACCCGAGGTCGGGGGAGCTCCTATAATTCACCCCTCCACTTT
cdr3_aa: CASTRGRGSSYNSPLHF